The 19 T cell receptor beta chains given below trace back to one sample, sequenced in a study of blood T cells in healthy people across ages. A second PCR, run for roughly 7 to 11 cycles, used a sample-barcoded 5' primer plus a J-beta primer mix. Each CDR3 protein gets one entry after TCRdb re-called the 5' RACE reads with MiXCR. The sample consists of hundreds of thousands of distinct CDR3 sequences, about half of them appearing once. Sequenced material: blood. The receptors here all came from an older woman in good health.

The chain employs TRBV20-1 and TRBJ2-5; D call uncertain. The CDR3 loop spans 11 amino acids. Germline loops: CDR1 DFQATT, CDR2 SNEGSKA (reference sequence). V lost 3 bases and J lost 4, with 6 bases in between. CDR3 in DNA: TGCAGTGCTAGCGTCGGAGAGACCCAGTACTTC. Its translation is CSASVGETQYF.

The rearrangement links TRBV10-3 to TRBJ2-1; TRBD2 aligns across 7 bases. Germline CDR1 ENHRY, CDR2 SYGVKD. The CDR3 covers 12 residues. The junction had 4 bases not matched to a gene; V was cut back by 8 bases and J by 6 bases. The CDR3, as DNA: TGTGCCATCGGTGCTAGCGGCAATGAGCAGTTCTTC. This sequence encodes CAIGASGNEQFF.

This clonotype was seen a single time. The CDR3 sequence is CSAYKREADTQYF. CDR3 DNA: TGCAGTGCTTACAAGCGGGAGGCAGATACGCAGTATTTT. The chain uses TRBV20-1 and TRBJ2-3; 9 bases line up with TRBD2. Germline V gene sequence: CDR1 DFQATT, CDR2 SNEGSKA (reference sequence). The CDR3 runs to 13 residues. V was clipped by 5 bases and J by 4 bases; unmatched bases: 4.

The rearrangement uses TRBV6-7 and TRBJ2-5, with a tentative D call TRBD2 (5 bases). TRBV6-7 is sorted into the ORF group, with uncertain function. The CDR3 is made up of 10 amino acids. V was clipped by 9 bases and J by 10 bases, with 12 bases between them. The CDR3 sequence is CARGRGIQYF. CDR3 coding DNA: TGTGCCAGGGGAAGAGGGATCCAGTACTTC.

This clonotype was seen a handful of times. The chain combines TRBV18 with TRBJ1-2, with D unresolved. Trimming cost V 5 bases and J 0 bases, with 13 bases left between them. Germline loops: CDR1 KGHSH, CDR2 LQKENI. This CDR3 spans 15 amino acids. CDR3 nucleotide sequence: TGTGCCAGCTCATTAGAGGACGGGGCTAACTATGGCTACACCTTC. The encoded protein is CASSLEDGANYGYTF.

The J gene is TRBJ1-2, the V gene TRBV20-1; the D gene is possibly TRBD1 (5 bases). CDR3 length equals 17 residues. Looked up from germline, CDR1 is DFQATT and CDR2 is SNEGSKA (reference sequence). Between the trimmed V and J ends, which lost 5 bases and 3 bases, there was a span of 25 bases. DNA for the CDR3: TGCAGTGCTCTCCCACTGCCCCGTGCAGGGAAGTACTATGGCTACACCTTC. As protein: CSALPLPRAGKYYGYTF.

The chain combines TRBV27 with TRBJ2-5; D not certain. This CDR3 is 14 amino acids long. Per the germline V gene, CDR1 is MNHEY and CDR2 is SMNVEV (reference sequence). Trimming cost V 6 bases and J 0 bases, with 11 bases left between them. The CDR3 nucleotides are TGTGCCAGCAGCCCGCTGGAGTACCAAGAGACCCAGTACTTC. Translation gives CASSPLEYQETQYF.

V usage is TRBV29-1 and J usage is TRBJ2-5; D gene uncertain. This CDR3 is built from 13 residues. Germline CDR1 SQVTM, CDR2 ANQGSEA. V lost 3 bases and J 1 base, leaving 9 bases between the germline ends. The CDR3 DNA reads as TGCAGCGTTGATCGTACCGTCCAAGAGACCCAGTACTTC. Protein: CSVDRTVQETQYF.

This clonotype occurred once. The chain employs TRBV20-1 and TRBJ2-3; TRBD2 matches at 7 bases. V shed 2 bases, J shed 4 bases, and the junction held 9 bases outside the gene matches. This CDR3 has 15 residues. Germline values: CDR1 DFQATT, CDR2 SNEGSKA (reference sequence). This CDR3 is CSARSWGGSPDTQYF. The CDR3, as DNA: TGCAGTGCTAGATCTTGGGGGGGGAGCCCAGATACGCAGTATTTT.

Only one count was recorded for this clonotype. The V call is TRBV28, the J call TRBJ1-2, with D possibly TRBD1 on 6 matching bases. Trimming removed 5 bases at V and 4 bases at J, with 14 bases between. CDR1 and CDR2 from the germline V gene are MDHEN and SYDVKM. CDR3 length: 14 amino acids. CDR3 DNA sequence: TGTGCCAGCAGTCTCACCACAGGGACCTATGGCTACACCTTC. This encodes CASSLTTGTYGYTF.

The rearrangement uses TRBV5-5 and TRBJ2-5; no clear D. The CDR3 extends over 14 amino acids. Trimming removed 0 bases from V and 7 bases from J, with 13 bases in between. Germline V gene sequence: CDR1 SGHKS, CDR2 YYEKEE (reference sequence). CDR3 region: CASSLEGPPGTQYF. CDR3 in DNA: TGTGCCAGCAGCTTGGAGGGTCCGCCGGGGACCCAGTACTTC.

This clonotype occurred once. Mismatch with germline at one junction end may stem from a read error. V gene TRBV5-5 combines with J gene TRBJ2-5; D remains unclear. The germline V gene has CDR1 SGHKS and CDR2 YYEKEE (reference sequence). This CDR3 comprises 13 residues. The CDR3 nucleotides are TGTGCCGGCAGCCGACAAATCGGAGAGACCCAGTACTTC. Translating it yields CAGSRQIGETQYF.

V is TRBV7-9 and J is TRBJ2-3, with a tentative D call TRBD2 (5 bases). Germline CDR1 reads SEHNR; CDR2 reads FQNEAQ (reference sequence). V shed 5 bases and J shed 4 bases, with 13 bases lying between them. This CDR3 is built from 14 residues. Written as DNA, the CDR3 is TGTGCCAGCAGCCCGTCACTAGGACCAGATACGCAGTATTTT. Translating it yields CASSPSLGPDTQYF.

This chain links TRBV20-1 with TRBJ1-3; tentative D call: TRBD1 (5 bases). The CDR3 spans 16 residues. Germline V gene data show CDR1 as DFQATT and CDR2 as SNEGSKA (reference sequence). Deletions cut 3 bases from V and 0 bases from J, with 15 bases between. The CDR3: CSASGGEGGSGNTIYF. The CDR3 nucleotides read TGCAGTGCTAGCGGAGGGGAAGGAGGCTCTGGAAACACCATATATTTT.

In its sample, this clonotype was seen a few times. The chain employs TRBV20-1 and TRBJ2-3; 11 bases match TRBD2. The CDR3 consists of 16 residues. Germline V gene sequence: CDR1 DFQATT, CDR2 SNEGSKA (reference sequence). V lost 3 bases to trimming and J lost 5 bases; unmatched junction nucleotides: 10. CDR3 residues: CSARGPLAGGIDTQYF. The CDR3 DNA reads as TGCAGTGCTAGGGGACCCCTAGCGGGAGGAATAGATACGCAGTATTTT.

The CDR3 reads CASNNRENSPLHF. CDR3 DNA sequence: TGTGCCAGCAATAACAGGGAGAATTCACCCCTCCACTTT. The V gene is TRBV2, the J gene TRBJ1-6, with a weak D call TRBD1 (6 bases). V was clipped by 7 bases and J by 7 bases, with 11 bases between them. The germline gives CDR1 SNHLY, CDR2 FYNNEI. CDR3 length: 13 amino acids. The full variable domain, in which reference TRBV2 and TRBJ1-6 provide the parts outside the CDR3, is EPEVTQTPSHQVTQMGQEVILRCVPISNHLYFYWYRQILGQKVEFLVSFYNNEISEKSEIFDDQFSVERPDGSNFTLKIRSTKLEDSAMYFCASNNRENSPLHFGNGTRLTVT.

The V call is TRBV4-2, the J call TRBJ1-1; 8 bases are shared with TRBD1. This CDR3 has 16 residues. After removal of 6 bases from V and 0 bases from J, the junction contained 9 bases not matched to a gene. Germline V gives CDR1 LGHNA, CDR2 YNFKEQ. This chain's CDR3 is CASSRQGQGMNTEAFF. Here the CDR3 DNA reads TGTGCCAGCAGTCGACAGGGGCAAGGAATGAACACTGAAGCTTTCTTT.

In this sample, this clonotype turned up a few times. The rearrangement uses TRBV4-2 and TRBJ2-7; unclear D gene. The V end lost 1 base, the J end lost 2 bases, and 6 bases lay between the germline ends. Germline-derived CDR1 and CDR2 are LGHNA and YNFKEQ. This CDR3 comprises 13 residues. CDR3 DNA sequence: TGTGCCAGCAGCCAAGCGGACGCCTACGAGCAGTACTTC. Residues: CASSQADAYEQYF.

This clonotype showed up just once. CDR3 sequence (DNA): TGTGCCAGCAGTTACTCGCTCGGGACTAGCGGATCCTACGAGCAGTACTTC. Protein sequence: CASSYSLGTSGSYEQYF. This sequence joins TRBV6-2 or TRBV6-3 and TRBJ2-7, with 11 positions matching TRBD2. This CDR3 region has 17 residues. Per the germline V gene, CDR1 is MNHEY and CDR2 is SVGEGT. Trimming removed 0 bases from V and 1 base from J; junction bases left unmatched: 5.